One T cell receptor (beta chain) is described in this entry. This table comes from immunoSEQ multiplex PCR, and its TCRdb copy is limited to in-frame clones, with some not included. The table shows 150,000 to 200,000 clones, with 70% to 90% occurring only once. Germline V gene data show CDR1 as LNHDA and CDR2 as SQIVND (reference sequence). The CDR3 length is 12 residues. With 3 bases removed from V and 6 bases from J, the gap between germline ends came to 8 bases. These data belong to a study of blood T cell repertoires in COVID-19. The rearrangement joins TRBV19 to TRBJ1-2; D is perhaps TRBD1 (5 bases). The sample was peripheral blood. This receptor was obtained from a man aged 70 or older with active or convalescent COVID-19. CDR3 amino acids: CASSINRNGYTF. In nucleotides, the CDR3 is TGTGCCAGTAGTATCAACAGGAATGGCTACACCTTC.